This T cell receptor beta chain was identified in a study of OX40 agonist ivuxolimab in advanced cancers. Turning to the study itself: The study reported partial responses in three patients: one hepatocellular carcinoma, two cutaneous melanoma.

Study conclusions and caveats: Clonal expansion was seen in CD4+ and CD8+ blood T cells by week 6 at 0.1 to 3.0 mg/kg.

CDR1 is SGHRS, CDR2 YFSETQ, per germline. V shed 5 bases and J 2 bases; nucleotides not matched to a gene: 8. The CDR3 extends over 15 amino acids. On this clone: What it recognizes is unknown.

The table came from immunoSEQ multiplex PCR; TCRdb's copy has only in-frame clones and leaves some out. Of roughly 77,000 clones listed, 80% to 95% are singletons. Sample: CD4+ or CD8+ T cells sorted from blood, taken in a trial of the OX40 agonist ivuxolimab. J is TRBJ1-1 and V is TRBV5-1; 8 bases match TRBD1. The receptor comes from an adult with an advanced solid tumor such as melanoma, head and neck, liver or kidney cancer. CDR3 loop: CASRGQGAVNTEAFF. CDR3 bases: TGCGCCAGCAGGGGCCAGGGGGCGGTTAACACTGAAGCTTTCTTT.